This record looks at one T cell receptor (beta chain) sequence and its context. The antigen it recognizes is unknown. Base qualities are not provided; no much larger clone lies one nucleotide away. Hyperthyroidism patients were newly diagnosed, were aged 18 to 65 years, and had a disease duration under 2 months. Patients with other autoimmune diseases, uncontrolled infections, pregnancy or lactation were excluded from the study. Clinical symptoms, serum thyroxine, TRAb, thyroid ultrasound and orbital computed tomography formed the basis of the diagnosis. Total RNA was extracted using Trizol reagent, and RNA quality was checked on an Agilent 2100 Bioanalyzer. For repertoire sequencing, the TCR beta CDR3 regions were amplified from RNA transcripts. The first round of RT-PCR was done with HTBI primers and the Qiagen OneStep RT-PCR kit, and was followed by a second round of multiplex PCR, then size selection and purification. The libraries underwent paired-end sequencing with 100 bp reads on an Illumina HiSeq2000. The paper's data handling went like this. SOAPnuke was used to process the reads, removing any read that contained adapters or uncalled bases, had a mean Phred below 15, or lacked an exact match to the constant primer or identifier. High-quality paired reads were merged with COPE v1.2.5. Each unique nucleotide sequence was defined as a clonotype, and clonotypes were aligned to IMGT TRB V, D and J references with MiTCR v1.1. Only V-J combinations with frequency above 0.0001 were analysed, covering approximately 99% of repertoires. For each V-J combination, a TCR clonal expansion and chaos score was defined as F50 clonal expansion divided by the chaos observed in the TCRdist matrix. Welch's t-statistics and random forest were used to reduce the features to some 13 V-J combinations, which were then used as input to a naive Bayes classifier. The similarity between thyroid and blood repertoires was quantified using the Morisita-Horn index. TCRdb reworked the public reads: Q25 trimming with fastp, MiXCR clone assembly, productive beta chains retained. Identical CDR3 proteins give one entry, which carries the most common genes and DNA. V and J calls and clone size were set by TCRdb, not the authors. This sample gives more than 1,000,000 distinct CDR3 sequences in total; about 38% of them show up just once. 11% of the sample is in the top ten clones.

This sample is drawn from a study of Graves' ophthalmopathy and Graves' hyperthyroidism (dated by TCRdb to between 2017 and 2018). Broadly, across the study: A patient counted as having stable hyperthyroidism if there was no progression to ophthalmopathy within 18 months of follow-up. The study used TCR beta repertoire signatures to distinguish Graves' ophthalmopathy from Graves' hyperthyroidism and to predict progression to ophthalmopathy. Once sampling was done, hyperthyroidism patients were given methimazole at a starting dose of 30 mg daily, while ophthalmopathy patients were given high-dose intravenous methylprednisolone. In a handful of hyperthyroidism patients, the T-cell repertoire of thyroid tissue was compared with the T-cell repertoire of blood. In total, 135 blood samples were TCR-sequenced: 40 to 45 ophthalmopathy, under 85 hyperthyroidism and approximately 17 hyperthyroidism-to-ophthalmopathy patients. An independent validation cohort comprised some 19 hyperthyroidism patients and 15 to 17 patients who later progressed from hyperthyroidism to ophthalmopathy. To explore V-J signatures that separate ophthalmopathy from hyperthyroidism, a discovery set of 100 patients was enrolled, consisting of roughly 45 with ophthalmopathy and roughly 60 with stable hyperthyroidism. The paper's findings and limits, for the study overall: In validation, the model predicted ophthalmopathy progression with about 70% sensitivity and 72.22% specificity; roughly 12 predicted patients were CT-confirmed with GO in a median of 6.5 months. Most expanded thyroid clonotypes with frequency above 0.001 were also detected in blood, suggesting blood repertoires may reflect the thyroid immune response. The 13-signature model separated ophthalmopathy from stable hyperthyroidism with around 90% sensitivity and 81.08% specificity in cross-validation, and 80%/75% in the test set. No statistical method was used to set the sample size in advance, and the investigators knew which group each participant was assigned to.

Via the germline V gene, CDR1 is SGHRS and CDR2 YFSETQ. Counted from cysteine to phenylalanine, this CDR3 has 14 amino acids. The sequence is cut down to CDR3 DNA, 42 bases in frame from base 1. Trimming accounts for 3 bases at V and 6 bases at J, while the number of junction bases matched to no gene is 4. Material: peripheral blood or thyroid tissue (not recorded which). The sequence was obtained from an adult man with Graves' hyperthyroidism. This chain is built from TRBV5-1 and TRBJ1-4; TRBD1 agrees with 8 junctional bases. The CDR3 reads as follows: CASSSATGDEKLFF. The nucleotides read TGCGCCAGCAGCTCCGCGACAGGGGATGAAAAACTGTTTTTT.